This T cell receptor (beta chain) was recorded in a study of shared clonotypes between healthy human individuals. Overall study findings and caveats: It was expected that sequencing depth would affect clonotype sharing among donors. Sharing across four donors was highest in naive CD4 (around 5%) and lowest in memory CD8 (roughly 0.4%).

Splitting of each subset's genomic DNA was done evenly across several immunoSEQ plates. The authors' processing: Junction-only sequences produced by ImmunoSEQ had no quality scores, so filtering differed. Using immunoSEQ multiplex PCR, the repertoire was profiled, and TCRdb retains in-frame clones only, with some absent. The D gene and trimming were derived from the DNA, and the V and J assignments and clone size from that table. Here the sample spans about 1.1 million clones, approximately 75% being singletons. Details on this clone: What it binds is not known.

Germline CDR1 reads SEHNR; CDR2 reads FQNEAQ (reference sequence). The CDR3 extends over 13 amino acids. Trimming cost V 5 bases and J 8 bases; bases outside gene matches: 6. The chain joins TRBV7-9 to TRBJ2-1, with 7 bases lining up with TRBD2. The origin of this receptor is a man younger than 30 in good health. Some clones in this sample may be carry-over from other donors' samples. The sample was memory CD4+ T cells from PBMCs. The subset here: CD45RA-negative fraction. The CDR3 region is CASSAGGGDEQFF. The DNA of the CDR3 is TGTGCCAGCAGCGCCGGGGGAGGGGATGAGCAGTTCTTC.